This T cell receptor (beta chain) is drawn from a study of control samples from healthy donors and cancer patients. Losses at the gene ends were 4 bases for V and 5 bases for J; bases not matched to a gene: 3. This CDR3 is 13 amino acids long. CDR1 SGHRS and CDR2 YFSETQ come from the germline V gene. Sequencing used immunoSEQ multiplex PCR; TCRdb keeps in-frame clones, though not all of them. The sample records some 200,000 clones, roughly 91% being singletons. The sequence derives from a woman aged 25 to 45 in good health. The V gene is TRBV5-1, the J gene TRBJ1-5; 7 nucleotides line up with TRBD1. The sequencing input was blood. The CDR3 bases are TGCGCCAGCAGCCGACAGGGTGATCAGCCCCAGCATTTT. Encoded protein: CASSRQGDQPQHF.